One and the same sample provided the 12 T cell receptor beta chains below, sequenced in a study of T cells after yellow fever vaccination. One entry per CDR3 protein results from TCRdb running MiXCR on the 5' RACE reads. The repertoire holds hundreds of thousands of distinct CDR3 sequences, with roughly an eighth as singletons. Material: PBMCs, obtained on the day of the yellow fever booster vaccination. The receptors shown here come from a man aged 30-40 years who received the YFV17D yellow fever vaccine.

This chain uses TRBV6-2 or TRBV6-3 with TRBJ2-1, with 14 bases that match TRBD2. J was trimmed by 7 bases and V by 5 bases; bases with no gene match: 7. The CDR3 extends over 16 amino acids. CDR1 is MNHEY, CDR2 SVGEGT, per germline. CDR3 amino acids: CASSLTSGRAVNEQFF. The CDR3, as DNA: TGTGCCAGCAGTCTGACTAGCGGGAGGGCCGTGAATGAGCAGTTCTTC.

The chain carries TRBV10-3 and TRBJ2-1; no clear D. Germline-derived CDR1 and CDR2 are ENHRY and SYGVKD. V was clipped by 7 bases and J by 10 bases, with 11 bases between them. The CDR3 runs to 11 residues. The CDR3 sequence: CAITLDGEQFF. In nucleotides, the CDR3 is TGTGCCATCACCCTCGACGGCGAGCAGTTCTTC.

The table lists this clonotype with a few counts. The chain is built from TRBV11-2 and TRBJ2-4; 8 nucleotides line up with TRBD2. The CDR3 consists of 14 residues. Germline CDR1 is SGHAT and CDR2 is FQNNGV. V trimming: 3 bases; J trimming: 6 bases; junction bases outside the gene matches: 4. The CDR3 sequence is CASSLSGGGNIQYF. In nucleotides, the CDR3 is TGTGCCAGCAGCTTGTCGGGGGGGGGAAACATTCAGTACTTC. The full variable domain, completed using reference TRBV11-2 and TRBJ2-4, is EAGVAQSPRYKIIEKRQSVAFWCNPISGHATLYWYQQILGQGPKLLIQFQNNGVVDDSQLPKDRFSAERLKGVDSTLKIQPAKLEDSAVYLCASSLSGGGNIQYFGAGTRLSVL.

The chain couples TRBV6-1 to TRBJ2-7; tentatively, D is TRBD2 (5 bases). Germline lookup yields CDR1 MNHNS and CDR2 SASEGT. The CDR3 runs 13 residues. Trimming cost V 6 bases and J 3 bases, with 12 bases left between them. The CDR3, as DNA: TGTGCCAGCAGGATAGCGCGAAACTACGAGCAGTACTTC. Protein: CASRIARNYEQYF.

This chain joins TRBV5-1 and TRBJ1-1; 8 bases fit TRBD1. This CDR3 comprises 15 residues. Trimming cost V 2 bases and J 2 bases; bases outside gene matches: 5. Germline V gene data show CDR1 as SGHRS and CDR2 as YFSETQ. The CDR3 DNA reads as TGCGCCAGCAGCTTTGGGACAGGCGATAACACTGAAGCTTTCTTT. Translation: CASSFGTGDNTEAFF.

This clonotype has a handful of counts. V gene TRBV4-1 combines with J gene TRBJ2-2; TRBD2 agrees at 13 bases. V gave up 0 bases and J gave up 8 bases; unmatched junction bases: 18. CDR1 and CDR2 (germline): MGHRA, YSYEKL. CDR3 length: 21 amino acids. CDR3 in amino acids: CASSQDMPSGLAGTGSGELFF. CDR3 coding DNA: TGCGCCAGCAGCCAAGACATGCCTTCGGGACTAGCGGGAACCGGGTCGGGGGAGCTGTTTTTT.

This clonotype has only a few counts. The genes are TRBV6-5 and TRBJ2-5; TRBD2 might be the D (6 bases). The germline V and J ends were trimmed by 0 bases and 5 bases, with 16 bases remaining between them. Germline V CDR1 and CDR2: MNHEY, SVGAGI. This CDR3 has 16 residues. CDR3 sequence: CASSYSGEGGVETQYF. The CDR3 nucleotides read TGTGCCAGCAGTTACTCGGGTGAGGGAGGCGTTGAGACCCAGTACTTC.

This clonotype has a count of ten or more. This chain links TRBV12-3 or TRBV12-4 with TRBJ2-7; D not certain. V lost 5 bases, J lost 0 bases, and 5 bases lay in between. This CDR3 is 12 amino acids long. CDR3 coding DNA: TGTGCCAGCAGTCAAAACTCCTACGAGCAGTACTTC. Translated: CASSQNSYEQYF.

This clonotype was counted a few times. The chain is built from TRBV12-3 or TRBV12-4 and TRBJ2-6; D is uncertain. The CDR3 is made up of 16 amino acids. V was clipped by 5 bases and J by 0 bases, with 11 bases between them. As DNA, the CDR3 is TGTGCCAGCAGTCGTTTCATCAGCTCTGGGGCCAACGTCCTGACTTTC. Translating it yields CASSRFISSGANVLTF.

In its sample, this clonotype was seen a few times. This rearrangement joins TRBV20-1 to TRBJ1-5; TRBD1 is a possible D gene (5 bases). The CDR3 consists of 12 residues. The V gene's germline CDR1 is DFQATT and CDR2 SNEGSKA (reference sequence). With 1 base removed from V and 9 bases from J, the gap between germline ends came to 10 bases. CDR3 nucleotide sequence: TGCAGTGCTAGAGTAAGGGGACGGCCCCAGCATTTT. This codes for CSARVRGRPQHF.

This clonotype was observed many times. CDR3 DNA: TGCAGCGTTGAAGGCCGCGGGCAAACCTACGAGCAGTACTTC. Its translation is CSVEGRGQTYEQYF. This chain uses TRBV29-1 with TRBJ2-7; possibly TRBD2 for D (5 bases). Germline-derived CDR1 and CDR2 are SQVTM and ANQGSEA. The CDR3 totals 14 residues. V was cut by 1 base and J by 2 bases, with 12 bases left in between.

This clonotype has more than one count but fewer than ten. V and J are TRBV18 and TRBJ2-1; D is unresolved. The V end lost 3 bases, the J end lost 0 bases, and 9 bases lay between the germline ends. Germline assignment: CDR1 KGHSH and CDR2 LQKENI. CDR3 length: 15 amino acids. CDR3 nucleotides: TGTGCCAGCTCACCTGGATACAGCTCCTACAATGAGCAGTTCTTC. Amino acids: CASSPGYSSYNEQFF.